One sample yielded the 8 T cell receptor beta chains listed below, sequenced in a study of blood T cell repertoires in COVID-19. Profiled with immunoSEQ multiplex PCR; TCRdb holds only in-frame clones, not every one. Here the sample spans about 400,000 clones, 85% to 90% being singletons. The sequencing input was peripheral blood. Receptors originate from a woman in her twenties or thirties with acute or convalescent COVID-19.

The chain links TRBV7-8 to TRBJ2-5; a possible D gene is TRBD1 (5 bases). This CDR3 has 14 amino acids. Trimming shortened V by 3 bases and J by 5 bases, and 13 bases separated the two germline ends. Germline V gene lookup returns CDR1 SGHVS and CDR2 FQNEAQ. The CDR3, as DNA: TGTGCCAGCAGCTTCGGTCAGGGTGGCGAGACCCAGTACTTC. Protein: CASSFGQGGETQYF. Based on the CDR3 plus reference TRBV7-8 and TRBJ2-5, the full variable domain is GAGVSQSPRYKVAKRGQDVALRCDPISGHVSLFWYQQALGQGPEFLTYFQNEAQLDKSGLPSDRFFAERPEGSVSTLKIQRTQQEDSAVYLCASSFGQGGETQYFGPGTRLLVL.

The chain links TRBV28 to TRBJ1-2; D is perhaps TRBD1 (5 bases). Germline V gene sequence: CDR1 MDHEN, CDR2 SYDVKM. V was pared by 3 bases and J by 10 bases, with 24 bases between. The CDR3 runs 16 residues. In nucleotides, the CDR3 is TGTGCCAGCAGTTTTTATAAGTATGGGACTGGCAGCCCCTACACCTTC. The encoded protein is CASSFYKYGTGSPYTF.

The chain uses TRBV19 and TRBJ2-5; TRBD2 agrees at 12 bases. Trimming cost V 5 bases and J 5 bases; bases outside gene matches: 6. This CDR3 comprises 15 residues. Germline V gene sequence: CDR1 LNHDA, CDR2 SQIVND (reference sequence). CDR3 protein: CASSGGLAGFETQYF. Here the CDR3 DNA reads TGTGCCAGTAGTGGGGGACTAGCGGGTTTCGAGACCCAGTACTTC. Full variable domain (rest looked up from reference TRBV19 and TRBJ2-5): DGGITQSPKYLFRKEGQNVTLSCEQNLNHDAMYWYRQDPGQGLRLIYYSQIVNDFQKGDIAEGYSVSREKKESFPLTVTSAQKNPTAFYLCASSGGLAGFETQYFGPGTRLLVL.

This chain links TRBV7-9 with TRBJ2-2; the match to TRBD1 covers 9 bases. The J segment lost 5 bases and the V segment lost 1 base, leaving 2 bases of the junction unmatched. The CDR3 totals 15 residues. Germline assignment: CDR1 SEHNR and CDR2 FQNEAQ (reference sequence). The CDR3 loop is CASSLGDRVTGELFF. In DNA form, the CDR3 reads TGTGCCAGCAGCTTAGGGGACAGGGTTACCGGGGAGCTGTTTTTT.

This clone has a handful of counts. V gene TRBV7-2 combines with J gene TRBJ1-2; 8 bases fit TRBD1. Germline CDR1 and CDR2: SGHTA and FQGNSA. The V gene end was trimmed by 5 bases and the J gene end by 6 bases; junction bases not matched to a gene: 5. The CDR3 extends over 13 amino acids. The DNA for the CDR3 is TGTGCCAGCAGCGCCAGGACAGGGAATGGCTACACCTTC. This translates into CASSARTGNGYTF. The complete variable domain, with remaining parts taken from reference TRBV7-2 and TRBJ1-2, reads GAGVSQSPSNKVTEKGKDVELRCDPISGHTALYWYRQSLGQGLEFLIYFQGNSAPDKSGLPSDRFSAERTGGSVSTLTIQRTQQEDSAVYLCASSARTGNGYTFGSGTRLTVV.

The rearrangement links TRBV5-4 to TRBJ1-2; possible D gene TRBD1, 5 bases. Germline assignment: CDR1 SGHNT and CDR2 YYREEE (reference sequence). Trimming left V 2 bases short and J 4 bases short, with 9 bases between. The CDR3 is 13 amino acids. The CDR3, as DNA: TGTGCCAGCAGCTTTGGACAAGCCTATGGCTACACCTTC. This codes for CASSFGQAYGYTF.

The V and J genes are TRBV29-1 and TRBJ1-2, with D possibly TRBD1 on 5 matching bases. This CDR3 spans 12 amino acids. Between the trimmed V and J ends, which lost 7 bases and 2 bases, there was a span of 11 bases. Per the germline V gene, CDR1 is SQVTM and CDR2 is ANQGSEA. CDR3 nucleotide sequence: TGCAGCGGGGAGGGACCCAACTATGGCTACACCTTC. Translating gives CSGEGPNYGYTF.

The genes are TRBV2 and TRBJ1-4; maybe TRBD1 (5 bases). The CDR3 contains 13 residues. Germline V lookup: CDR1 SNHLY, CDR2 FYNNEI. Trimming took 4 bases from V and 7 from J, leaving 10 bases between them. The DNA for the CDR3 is TGTGCCAGCAGTGGTTCGGGGGTTGAAAAACTGTTTTTT. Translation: CASSGSGVEKLFF.